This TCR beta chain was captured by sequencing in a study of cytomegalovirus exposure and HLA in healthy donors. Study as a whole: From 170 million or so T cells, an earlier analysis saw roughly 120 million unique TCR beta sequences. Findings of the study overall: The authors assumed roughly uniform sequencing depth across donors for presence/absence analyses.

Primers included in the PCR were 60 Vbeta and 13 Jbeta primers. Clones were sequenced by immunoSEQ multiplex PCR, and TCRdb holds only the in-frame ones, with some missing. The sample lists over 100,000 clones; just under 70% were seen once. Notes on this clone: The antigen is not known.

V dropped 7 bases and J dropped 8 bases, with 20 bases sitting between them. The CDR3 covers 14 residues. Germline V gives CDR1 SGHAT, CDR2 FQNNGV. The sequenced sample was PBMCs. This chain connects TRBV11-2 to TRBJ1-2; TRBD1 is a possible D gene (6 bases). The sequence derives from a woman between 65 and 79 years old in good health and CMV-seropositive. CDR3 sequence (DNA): TGTGCCAGCAACGAACAGGGTGACGCTATCGGCTACACCTTC. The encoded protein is CASNEQGDAIGYTF.